This note documents a single T cell receptor beta chain sequence. The sample comes from a study of blood T cell repertoires in COVID-19. Sequenced by immunoSEQ multiplex PCR; TCRdb stores in-frame clones only, minus some. The sample lists approximately 270,000 clones, about 91% occurring once. Individuals aged about 18 to 89 years were recruited from roughly 22 US areas. Participant reports of clinical history set cohort assignment. The V end was cut by 5 bases, the J end by 4 bases, with 21 bases between. Germline-derived CDR1 and CDR2 are SGHNT and YENEEA. The CDR3 runs to 16 residues. Material for sequencing was PBMCs or T cells enriched from blood (not recorded which). The receptor was derived from a man aged 40-50 years who had been exposed to COVID-19. This rearrangement joins TRBV11-3 to TRBJ2-7; D is unresolved. CDR3 protein: CASSPEAASAPYEQYF. Written as DNA, the CDR3 is TGTGCCAGCAGCCCCGAGGCGGCAAGCGCTCCATACGAGCAGTACTTC.